This T cell receptor beta chain is from a study of cytomegalovirus exposure and HLA in healthy donors. CDR3 length equals 13 residues. V dropped 4 bases and J dropped 3 bases, with 10 bases sitting between them. CDR1 and CDR2 (germline): MNHEY, SMNVEV (reference sequence). About this clone: Antigen unknown.

Study results and caveats: Earlier findings revealed that most TCR beta V segments proved productive either about 87% or about 30% of the time. In terms of immune exposure information, only CMV serostatus was available. Association of a missense DCLRE1C variant with TCR beta V- and J-gene trimming was reported in a later analysis. An ancestry cluster, one associated with Asian ancestry, reportedly showed fewer N-insertions than the approximately 650-donor mean in a later analysis.

This PCR relied on a set of 60 Vbeta primers and 13 Jbeta primers. Libraries were prepared by immunoSEQ multiplex PCR; TCRdb keeps only in-frame clonotypes and omits some of them. The sample lists about 4,500 clones, roughly 80% occurring once. Sequencing was done on a sample of PBMCs. The rearrangement joins TRBV27 to TRBJ2-7; D unclear. The TCR was taken from a woman aged 40 to 50 in good health and CMV-seropositive. The CDR3 sequence is CASSSQANYEQYF. The DNA for the CDR3 is TGTGCCAGCAGTTCCCAGGCGAACTACGAGCAGTACTTC.